These 20 T cell receptor beta chains were all obtained from the same sample, sequenced in a study of T-cell reconstitution after alpha-beta-depleted transplantation in children. A library of TCRbeta sequences, prepared with unique molecular identifiers, was generated. TCRdb re-called the PCR reads through MiXCR, storing one row per CDR3 protein. The sample has a few hundred thousand distinct CDR3 sequences, approximately 23% seen once. Sample: PBMCs, mostly from graft donor cells, taken 180 days after TCRalphabeta/CD19-depleted stem cell transplant. These receptors all stem from a male patient aged 10-17 years who had a stem cell transplant for acute lymphoblastic leukemia, so the T cells may come from the graft donor.

This rearrangement joins TRBV3-1 to TRBJ1-2, with D uncertain. CDR1 and CDR2 (germline): LGHDT, YNNKEL (reference sequence). V was cut by 1 base and J by 7 bases, with 13 bases left in between. The CDR3 consists of 14 residues. CDR3 DNA: TGTGCCAGCAGCCAAGGGGCGGGAATGATTGGCTACACCTTC. Protein sequence: CASSQGAGMIGYTF.

The rearrangement links TRBV27 to TRBJ2-5, with 7 bases that match TRBD2. Looked up from germline, CDR1 is MNHEY and CDR2 is SMNVEV (reference sequence). The CDR3 length is 14 residues. Trimming cost V 5 bases and J 4 bases; bases outside gene matches: 7. This CDR3 is CASSPGLSLETQYF. The DNA of the CDR3 is TGTGCCAGCAGTCCGGGACTAAGTTTAGAGACCCAGTACTTC.

The gene calls are TRBV7-9 and TRBJ2-2; no clear D. The germline V gene has CDR1 SEHNR and CDR2 FQNEAQ (reference sequence). This CDR3 has 17 residues. Trimming pared 5 bases from V and 2 bases from J, leaving 18 bases between. Written as DNA, the CDR3 is TGTGCCAGCAGCCGAAGTGGGTGGCAGCTTAACACCGGGGAGCTGTTTTTT. Protein: CASSRSGWQLNTGELFF.

The chain recombines TRBV7-9 with TRBJ2-3, with D unclear. Germline V gives CDR1 SEHNR, CDR2 FQNEAQ (reference sequence). The CDR3 totals 13 residues. V was clipped by 5 bases and J by 0 bases, with 6 bases between them. CDR3 DNA: TGTGCCAGCAGCATGACTAGCACAGATACGCAGTATTTT. It codes for CASSMTSTDTQYF.

This clonotype came up a few times. The CDR3 region has the DNA TGCAGCGTTGAAGGAGACAGGGACAATGAGCAGTTCTTC. Its protein product is CSVEGDRDNEQFF. The genes are TRBV29-1 and TRBJ2-1; 7 bases map to TRBD1. With V trimmed by 1 base and J by 5 bases, 2 bases remained unmatched. CDR1 and CDR2 from the germline V gene are SQVTM and ANQGSEA. The CDR3 length is 13 residues.

Within the sample, this clonotype is medium-sized. This CDR3 reads CASRRTSGPQETQYF. In nucleotides, the CDR3 is TGTGCCAGCAGACGGACTAGCGGACCACAAGAGACCCAGTACTTC. The chain combines TRBV6-5 with TRBJ2-5, with 10 bases lining up with TRBD2. Germline CDR1 is MNHEY and CDR2 is SVGAGI. V shed 6 bases, J shed 2 bases, and the junction held 6 bases outside the gene matches. The CDR3 loop spans 15 amino acids.

The V and J genes are TRBV7-9 and TRBJ1-3, with D unresolved. This CDR3 has 17 residues. Trimming left V 1 base short and J 0 bases short, with 13 bases between. Germline V gene lookup returns CDR1 SEHNR and CDR2 FQNEAQ (reference sequence). The CDR3 nucleotides read TGTGCCAGCAGCTTAGAAACTCCGCTGAGCTCTGGAAACACCATATATTTT. Translated, it gives CASSLETPLSSGNTIYF.

The chain combines TRBV11-3 with TRBJ2-3, with D perhaps being TRBD1 or TRBD2 (5 bases each). V lost 5 bases to trimming and J lost 1 base, with 10 bases between them. The CDR3 consists of 14 residues. In germline, CDR1 is SGHNT, CDR2 YENEEA. CDR3 nucleotides: TGTGCCAGCAGCCAGGGTAGCGGCACAGATACGCAGTATTTT. Protein: CASSQGSGTDTQYF. Looking up the rest from reference TRBV11-3 and TRBJ2-3 gives the full variable domain: EAGVVQSPRYKIIEKKQPVAFWCNPISGHNTLYWYLQNLGQGPELLIRYENEEAVDDSQLPKDRFSAERLKGVDSTLKIQPAELGDSAVYLCASSQGSGTDTQYFGPGTRLTVL.

The V and J genes are TRBV9 and TRBJ2-7, with 10 bases lining up with TRBD1. The CDR3 totals 17 residues. Per the germline V gene, CDR1 is SGDLS and CDR2 is YYNGEE. V dropped 0 bases and J dropped 8; count of bases not matched to a gene: 14. CDR3 nucleotide sequence: TGTGCCAGCAGCGTAGCGATCGGGACAGGGGTTGCTGGTAAGCAGTACTTC. Encoded protein: CASSVAIGTGVAGKQYF.

This clonotype has a handful of counts. V is TRBV7-2 and J is TRBJ2-5; D assignment may be TRBD1 or TRBD2 (5 bases each). Germline-derived CDR1 and CDR2 are SGHTA and FQGNSA. This CDR3 spans 15 amino acids. V dropped 7 bases and J dropped 1 base, with 16 bases sitting between them. The CDR3 bases are TGTGCCAGCATCCCCGTCGGGACGACCCAAGAGACCCAGTACTTC. Translated, it gives CASIPVGTTQETQYF.

This clonotype was observed a few times. The rearrangement joins TRBV7-6 to TRBJ2-4, with 10 bases fitting TRBD1. The length of the CDR3 is 13 residues. V lost 5 bases and J lost 9; bases outside the gene matches: 4. Germline CDR1 reads SGHVS; CDR2 reads FNYEAQ. This CDR3 is CASSLRQGAIQYF. The CDR3 DNA sequence: TGTGCCAGCAGCCTCAGACAGGGGGCCATTCAGTACTTC.

This clonotype showed up just a few times. J is TRBJ1-5 and V is TRBV20-1; no reliable D call. CDR1 and CDR2 (germline): DFQATT, SNEGSKA (reference sequence). This CDR3 has 11 amino acids. V was pared by 2 bases and J by 4 bases, with 3 bases between. CDR3 sequence (DNA): TGCAGTGCTAGAAGTAATCAGCCCCAGCATTTT. Its protein product is CSARSNQPQHF.

The table lists this clonotype with a few counts. This chain connects TRBV5-1 to TRBJ2-3; tentatively, D is TRBD2 (7 bases). V lost 4 bases and J lost 7, with 19 bases in between. The germline V gene encodes CDR1 SGHRS and CDR2 YFSETQ. This CDR3 is 15 amino acids long. CDR3 region: CASSLTMGGLNTQYF. CDR3 sequence (DNA): TGCGCCAGCAGCCTGACAATGGGGGGGCTAAATACGCAGTATTTT.

The chain joins TRBV4-2 to TRBJ2-1; TRBD2 is a possible D gene (7 bases). The germline V gene encodes CDR1 LGHNA and CDR2 YNFKEQ. This CDR3 has 15 amino acids. V was trimmed by 2 bases and J by 3 bases, leaving 11 bases between them. For the CDR3, the DNA is TGTGCCAGCAGCCAACGGGGGGCTAGCTACAATGAGCAGTTCTTC. As protein: CASSQRGASYNEQFF.

V and J are TRBV9 and TRBJ2-3; no clear D gene. Germline lookup yields CDR1 SGDLS and CDR2 YYNGEE. Trimming cost V 0 bases and J 3 bases, with 8 bases left between them. The CDR3 length is 14 residues. CDR3 sequence (DNA): TGTGCCAGCAGCGTAGAGGGCCTGACAGATACGCAGTATTTT. This translates into CASSVEGLTDTQYF.

This clonotype was seen a few times. This chain uses TRBV5-1 with TRBJ2-7; perhaps TRBD1 as D (6 bases). CDR3 length equals 14 residues. V was pared by 0 bases and J by 3 bases, with 10 bases between. Per germline, CDR1 SGHRS and CDR2 YFSETQ. CDR3 bases: TGCGCCAGCAGCTTGGTCCGACAGGACTACGAGCAGTACTTC. It yields the protein CASSLVRQDYEQYF.

The table lists this clonotype with many counts. This chain links TRBV20-1 with TRBJ2-7; 13 bases are a match to TRBD2. CDR1 and CDR2 from the germline V gene are DFQATT and SNEGSKA (reference sequence). This CDR3 is 15 amino acids long. J was trimmed by 2 bases and V by 5 bases; bases with no gene match: 6. The CDR3 loop is CSAGGTSGIPYEQYF. The DNA of the CDR3 is TGCAGTGCTGGGGGGACTAGCGGGATCCCCTACGAGCAGTACTTC.

This clonotype was recorded a few times. This sequence joins TRBV7-3 and TRBJ2-7, with 11 bases aligning to TRBD2. V lost 5 bases to trimming and J lost 2 bases; unmatched junction nucleotides: 11. The CDR3 is made up of 17 amino acids. The germline gives CDR1 SGHTA, CDR2 FQGTGA. The DNA of the CDR3 is TGTGCCAGCAGCCCCCGGGGACTAGCGGATCCACCCTACGAGCAGTACTTC. Translation: CASSPRGLADPPYEQYF.

This clonotype turned up a few times. This chain uses TRBV4-1 with TRBJ2-7; D remains ambiguous. The CDR3 covers 13 residues. Trimming took 2 bases from V and 3 from J, leaving 8 bases between them. Per germline, CDR1 MGHRA and CDR2 YSYEKL. This chain's CDR3 is CASSQPLGYEQYF. The CDR3 nucleotides are TGCGCCAGCAGCCAACCCCTAGGCTACGAGCAGTACTTC.

This clonotype was seen only a few times. The chain employs TRBV5-1 and TRBJ2-5; maybe TRBD1 (6 bases). Germline V CDR1 and CDR2: SGHRS, YFSETQ. Trimming took 1 base from V and 5 from J, leaving 15 bases between them. CDR3 length: 15 amino acids. The CDR3 loop is CASSLFDRSWETQYF. The CDR3 nucleotides are TGCGCCAGCAGCTTGTTCGACAGGAGCTGGGAGACCCAGTACTTC.